What follows are 13 T cell receptor beta chains derived from one specimen sequenced in a study of shared clonotypes between healthy human individuals (dated by TCRdb to between 2020 and 2021). Library preparation used the immunoSEQ multiplex PCR assay. TCRdb retrieved this table from immuneACCESS and kept in-frame rearrangements only. Not all clones are present; in checked studies, unresolved V genes account for under half, and no reason is known for the remainder. In all, the sample holds a few hundred thousand clones, and 70% to 85% of those were seen once. Jointly, the top ten make up less than 15% of the sample. Sequencing was carried out using PBMCs. Every receptor here comes from a woman aged 40 to 50 in good health. Some clones in this sample may be carry-over from other donors' samples.

The chain links TRBV6-1 to TRBJ1-2; TRBD1 matches 7 bases. The CDR3 spans 14 residues. Germline CDR1 is MNHNS and CDR2 is SASEGT. J lost 4 bases, V lost 4 bases, and 6 bases had no gene match. The CDR3 nucleotides read TGTGCCAGCAGTGGGAGACAGGGTGGCTATGGCTACACCTTC. Translated, it gives CASSGRQGGYGYTF.

The chain couples TRBV18 to TRBJ2-2; D is perhaps TRBD1 (6 bases). The CDR3 has 17 residues. The V and J ends lost 5 bases and 0 bases respectively, with 16 bases between them. Germline assignment: CDR1 KGHSH and CDR2 LQKENI. CDR3 protein: CASSFSRTAPNTGELFF. The CDR3 DNA sequence: TGTGCCAGCTCATTTTCGAGGACAGCCCCGAACACCGGGGAGCTGTTTTTT.

This clone was counted once. This chain links TRBV19 with TRBJ2-6; D possibly corresponds to TRBD1 (6 bases). CDR1 is LNHDA and CDR2 is SQIVND in the germline V gene (reference sequence). The V gene lost 5 bases and the J gene lost 2 bases, with 13 bases spanning the gap. The CDR3 is 16 amino acids. The CDR3 bases are TGTGCCAGTAGTCTCGGCCGGGACACTGGGGCCAACGTCCTGACTTTC. Protein product: CASSLGRDTGANVLTF.

This clone was seen more than once but under ten times. This sample includes further DNA sequences coding for the same CDR3. The chain combines TRBV27 with TRBJ2-7; D may correspond to TRBD1 or TRBD2 (5 bases each). Trimming pared 5 bases from V and 3 bases from J, leaving 5 bases between. The CDR3 loop spans 11 amino acids. Per germline, CDR1 MNHEY and CDR2 SMNVEV (reference sequence). CDR3 protein: CASSGGYEQYF. Written as DNA, the CDR3 is TGTGCCAGCAGTGGGGGCTACGAGCAGTACTTC.

This clone was picked up a small number of times. The J gene is TRBJ2-5, the V gene TRBV4-2; 11 bases match TRBD2. Losses at the gene ends were 4 bases for V and 7 bases for J; bases not matched to a gene: 5. Per germline, CDR1 LGHNA and CDR2 YNFKEQ. The CDR3 is 14 amino acids. The CDR3 DNA sequence: TGTGCCAGCAGCCCCGGGACTAGCGGTTTGACCCAGTACTTC. It encodes CASSPGTSGLTQYF.

The chain recombines TRBV27 with TRBJ2-1; TRBD1 agrees at 7 bases. This CDR3 spans 15 amino acids. V lost 1 base and J lost 5; bases outside the gene matches: 5. The germline V gene encodes CDR1 MNHEY and CDR2 SMNVEV (reference sequence). The CDR3: CASSLWYGTDNEQFF. CDR3 coding DNA: TGTGCCAGCAGTTTATGGTACGGGACAGACAATGAGCAGTTCTTC.

The rearrangement joins TRBV28 to TRBJ2-1, with unresolved D. Per the germline V gene, CDR1 is MDHEN and CDR2 is SYDVKM. Trimming took 6 bases from V and 6 from J, leaving 9 bases between them. This CDR3 region has 12 residues. The CDR3: CASSLVANEQFF. As DNA, the CDR3 is TGTGCCAGCAGCCTAGTAGCCAATGAGCAGTTCTTC.

The chain combines TRBV7-3 with TRBJ2-1, with 7 positions matching TRBD2. V lost 5 bases to trimming and J lost 2 bases; unmatched junction nucleotides: 12. Looked up from germline, CDR1 is SGHTA and CDR2 is FQGTGA. The CDR3 extends over 17 amino acids. CDR3 in amino acids: CASSHPGASGPYNEQFF. In DNA form, the CDR3 reads TGTGCCAGCAGCCACCCCGGGGCTAGCGGACCCTACAATGAGCAGTTCTTC.

The V and J genes are TRBV19 and TRBJ2-1; TRBD1 matches 7 bases. V shed 4 bases and J 2 bases; nucleotides not matched to a gene: 5. This CDR3 comprises 15 residues. The germline V gene has CDR1 LNHDA and CDR2 SQIVND (reference sequence). This CDR3 is CASSTRGYPYNEQFF. In DNA form, the CDR3 reads TGTGCCAGTAGTACCAGGGGGTACCCCTACAATGAGCAGTTCTTC.

The chain is built from TRBV7-2 and TRBJ1-2, with D possibly matching TRBD1 (6 bases). The length of the CDR3 is 13 residues. Per germline, CDR1 SGHTA and CDR2 FQGNSA. V was trimmed by 4 bases and J by 3 bases, leaving 9 bases between them. The CDR3 DNA is TGTGCCAGCAGCTCGGGGGCGGACTATGGCTACACCTTC. It encodes CASSSGADYGYTF.

The chain recombines TRBV28 with TRBJ2-7; D possibly uses TRBD1 or TRBD2 (5 bases each). Trimming took 8 bases from V and 1 from J, leaving 18 bases between them. Germline loops: CDR1 MDHEN, CDR2 SYDVKM. The CDR3 covers 15 residues. CDR3 DNA: TGTGCCAGCTCCTCTGGGGGAGCACATTCCTACGAGCAGTACTTC. It is translated as CASSSGGAHSYEQYF.

The count of this clone is one. This chain links TRBV6-6 with TRBJ2-2, with D unclear. The CDR3 is 14 amino acids. Deletions cut 10 bases from V and 1 base from J, with 13 bases between. Germline V gene sequence: CDR1 MNHNY, CDR2 SVGAGI (reference sequence). The CDR3 loop is CATAPNGNTGELFF. In DNA form, the CDR3 reads TGTGCCACCGCTCCAAACGGGAACACCGGGGAGCTGTTTTTT.

Worth noting for this clone: The same CDR3 is also encoded by other DNA sequences in this sample. The chain has TRBV19 and TRBJ1-5, with 11 nucleotides matching TRBD1. The CDR3 has 15 residues. The germline V gene encodes CDR1 LNHDA and CDR2 SQIVND (reference sequence). V shed 3 bases and J 2 bases; nucleotides not matched to a gene: 0. For the CDR3, the DNA is TGTGCCAGTAGTATGGGACAGGGGGGCAATCAGCCCCAGCATTTT. Amino acid sequence: CASSMGQGGNQPQHF.